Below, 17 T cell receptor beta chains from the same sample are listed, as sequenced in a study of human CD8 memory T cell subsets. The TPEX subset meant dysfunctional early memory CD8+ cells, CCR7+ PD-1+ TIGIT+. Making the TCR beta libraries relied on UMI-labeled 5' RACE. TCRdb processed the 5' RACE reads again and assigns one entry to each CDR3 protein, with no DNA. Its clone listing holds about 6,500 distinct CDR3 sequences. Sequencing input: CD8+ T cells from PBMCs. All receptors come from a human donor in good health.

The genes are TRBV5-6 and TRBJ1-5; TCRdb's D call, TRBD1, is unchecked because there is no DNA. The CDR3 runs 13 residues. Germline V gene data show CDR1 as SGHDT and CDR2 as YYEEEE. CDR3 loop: CASSVGGNQPQHF. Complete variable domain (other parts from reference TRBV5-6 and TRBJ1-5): DAGVTQSPTHLIKTRGQQVTLRCSPKSGHDTVSWYQQALGQGPQFIFQYYEEEERQRGNFPDRFSGHQFPNYSSELNVNALLLGDSALYLCASSVGGNQPQHFGDGTRLSIL.

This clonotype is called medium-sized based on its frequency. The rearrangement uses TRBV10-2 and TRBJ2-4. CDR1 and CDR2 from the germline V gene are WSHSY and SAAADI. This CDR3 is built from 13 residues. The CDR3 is CASNDLAKNIQYF.

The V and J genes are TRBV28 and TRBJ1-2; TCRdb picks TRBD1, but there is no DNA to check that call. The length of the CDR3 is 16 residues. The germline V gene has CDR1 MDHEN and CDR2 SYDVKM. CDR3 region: CASSWRGGAWSVGYTF.

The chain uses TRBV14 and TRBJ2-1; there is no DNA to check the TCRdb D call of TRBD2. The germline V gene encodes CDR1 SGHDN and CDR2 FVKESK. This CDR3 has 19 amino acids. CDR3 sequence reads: CASSQDPRTSGRARSEQFF.

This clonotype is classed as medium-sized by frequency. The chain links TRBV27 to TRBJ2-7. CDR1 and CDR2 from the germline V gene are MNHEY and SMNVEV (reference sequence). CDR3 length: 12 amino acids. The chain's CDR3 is CASYASSYEQYF.

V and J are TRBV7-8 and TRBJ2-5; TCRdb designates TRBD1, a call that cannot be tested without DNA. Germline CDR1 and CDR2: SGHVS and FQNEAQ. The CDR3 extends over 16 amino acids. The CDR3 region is CASSLTSGTGKETQYF.

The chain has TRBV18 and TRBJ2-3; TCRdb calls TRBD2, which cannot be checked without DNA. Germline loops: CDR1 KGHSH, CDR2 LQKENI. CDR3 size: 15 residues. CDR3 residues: CASSPLAASTDTQYF.

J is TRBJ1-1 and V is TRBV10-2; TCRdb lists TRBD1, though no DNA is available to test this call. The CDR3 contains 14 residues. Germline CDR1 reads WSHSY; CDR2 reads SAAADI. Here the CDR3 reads CASTVSTGRTEAFF.

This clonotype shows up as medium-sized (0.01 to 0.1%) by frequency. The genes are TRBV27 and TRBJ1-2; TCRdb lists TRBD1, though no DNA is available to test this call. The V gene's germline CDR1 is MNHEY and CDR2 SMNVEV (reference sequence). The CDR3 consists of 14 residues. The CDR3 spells CASSLGGQTYGYTF.

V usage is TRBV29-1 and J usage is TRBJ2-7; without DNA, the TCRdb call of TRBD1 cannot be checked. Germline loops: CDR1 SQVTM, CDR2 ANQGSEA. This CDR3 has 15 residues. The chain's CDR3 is CSVATPGQGTGEQYF.

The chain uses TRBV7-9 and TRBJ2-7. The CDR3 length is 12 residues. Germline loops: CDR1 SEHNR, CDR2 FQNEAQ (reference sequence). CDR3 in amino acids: CASSLFSREQYF.

The CDR3 sequence: CASSQDPTGSSYEQYF. The chain uses TRBV4-1 and TRBJ2-7; TCRdb calls TRBD1, which cannot be checked without DNA. This CDR3 is built from 16 residues. From germline, CDR1 is MGHRA and CDR2 YSYEKL.

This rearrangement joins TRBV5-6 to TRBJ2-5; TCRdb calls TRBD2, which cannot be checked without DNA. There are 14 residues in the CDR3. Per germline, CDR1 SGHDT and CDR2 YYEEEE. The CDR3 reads CASSLGASAKTQYF.

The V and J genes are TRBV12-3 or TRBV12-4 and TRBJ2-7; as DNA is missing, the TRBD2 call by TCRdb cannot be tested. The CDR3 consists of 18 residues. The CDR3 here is CASSPEWVAGEGLPEQYF.

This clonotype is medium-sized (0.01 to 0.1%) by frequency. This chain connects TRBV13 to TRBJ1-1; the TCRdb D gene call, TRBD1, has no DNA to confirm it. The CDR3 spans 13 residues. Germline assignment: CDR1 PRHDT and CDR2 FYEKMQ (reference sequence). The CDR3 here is CASSPDRYTEAFF.

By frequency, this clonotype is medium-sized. The CDR3 is CAISDREGYEQYF. This chain connects TRBV10-3 to TRBJ2-7; checking the TCRdb D call of TRBD1 is not possible without DNA. Germline CDR1 ENHRY, CDR2 SYGVKD. The CDR3 is 13 amino acids.

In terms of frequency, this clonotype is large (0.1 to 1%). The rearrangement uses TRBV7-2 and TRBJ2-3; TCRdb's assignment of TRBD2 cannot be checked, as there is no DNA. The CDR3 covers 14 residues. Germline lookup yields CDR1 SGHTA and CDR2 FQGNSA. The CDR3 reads CASSLVGGADTQYF.